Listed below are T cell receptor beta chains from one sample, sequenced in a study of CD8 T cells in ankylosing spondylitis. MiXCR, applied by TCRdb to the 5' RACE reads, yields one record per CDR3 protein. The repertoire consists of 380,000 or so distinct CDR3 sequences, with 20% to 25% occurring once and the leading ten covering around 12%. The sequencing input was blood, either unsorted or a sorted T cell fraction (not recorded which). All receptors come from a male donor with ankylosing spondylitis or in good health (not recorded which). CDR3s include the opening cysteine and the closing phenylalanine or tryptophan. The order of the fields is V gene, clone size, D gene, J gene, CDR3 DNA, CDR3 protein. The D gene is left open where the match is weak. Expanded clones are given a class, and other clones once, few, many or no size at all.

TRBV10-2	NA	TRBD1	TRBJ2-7	TGCGCCAGCAGTGCCCAGGGGGCAAGCTACGAGCAGTACTTC	CASSAQGASYEQYF
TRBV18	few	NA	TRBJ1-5	TGTGCCAGCTCAAGGGAAAGCAATCAGCCCCAGCATTTT	CASSRESNQPQHF
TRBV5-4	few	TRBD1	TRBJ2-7	TGTGCCAGCAGGGCCGGGACAGGCTACGAGCAGTACTTC	CASRAGTGYEQYF
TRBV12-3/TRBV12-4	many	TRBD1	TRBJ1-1	TGTGCCAGCAGTGGGACAGCGAACACTGAAGCTTTCTTT	CASSGTANTEAFF
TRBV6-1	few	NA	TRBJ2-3	TGTGCCAGCAGTGTCAAGATCTTGGGCACAGATACGCAGTATTTT	CASSVKILGTDTQYF
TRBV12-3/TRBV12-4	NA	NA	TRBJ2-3	TGTGCCAGCAGTACCCGGGGAGTGACTAGCACAGATACGCAGTATTTT	CASSTRGVTSTDTQYF
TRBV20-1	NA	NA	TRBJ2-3	TGCAGTGCTACGGGGGCAGATACGCAGTATTTT	CSATGADTQYF
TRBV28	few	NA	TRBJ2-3	TGTGCCAGCAGTTTGGAGGGAGAGAGGGGTGCCGATACGCAGTATTTT	CASSLEGERGADTQYF
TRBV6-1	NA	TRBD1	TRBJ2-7	TGTGCCAGCAGCCTGACAGGGATTGGGTCCTACGAGCAGTACTTC	CASSLTGIGSYEQYF
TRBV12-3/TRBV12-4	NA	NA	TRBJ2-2	TGTGCCAGCAGTTTATGGGACACCGGGGAGCTGTTTTTT	CASSLWDTGELFF
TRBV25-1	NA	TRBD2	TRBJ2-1	TGTGCCAGCAGTGGTTCCGCCGGGGGGGTCCCGGCGCAGTTCTTC	CASSGSAGGVPAQFF
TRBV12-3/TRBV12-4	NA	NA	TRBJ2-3	TGTGCCAGCAGTTTCCTTGGCATCCATACGCAGTATTTT	CASSFLGIHTQYF
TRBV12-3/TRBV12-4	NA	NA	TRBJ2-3	TGTGCCAGCAGTTTTTGGGGGGATGGGGGAAACACAGATACGCAGTATTTT	CASSFWGDGGNTDTQYF
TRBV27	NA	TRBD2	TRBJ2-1	TGTGCCAGCAGCCTGAAGGGACTAGCGGTCAATGAGCAGTTCTTC	CASSLKGLAVNEQFF
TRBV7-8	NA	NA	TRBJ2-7	TGTGCCAGCAGCTTAGGATTGGGGGGACGGGTCTCCTACGAGCAGTACTTC	CASSLGLGGRVSYEQYF
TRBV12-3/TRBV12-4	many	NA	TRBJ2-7	TGTGCCAGCAGTCGAGACCCCTACGAGCAGTACTTC	CASSRDPYEQYF
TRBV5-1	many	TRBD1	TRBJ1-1	TGCGCCAGCAGTTTGGGACAGGGGTTACCTGCTGAAGCTTTCTTT	CASSLGQGLPAEAFF
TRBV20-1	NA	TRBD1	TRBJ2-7	TGCAGTGCTAGACCCGGGACAGGGGTCTCCTACGAGCAGTACTTC	CSARPGTGVSYEQYF
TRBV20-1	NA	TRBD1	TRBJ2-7	TGCAGTGCATCGGACAGGGGGCTCGGGGAGCAGTACTTC	CSASDRGLGEQYF